The rows below give T cell receptor beta chains drawn from one sample of a study of T cell responses to AZD1222 COVID-19 vaccine. Some clones are missing from TCRdb's copy, which holds only in-frame ones; the method was immunoSEQ multiplex PCR. In the table there are approximately 100,000 clones, around 83% of which are singletons. This sample comprised peripheral blood, obtained on day 0 of AZD1222 vaccination. Receptors were obtained from an adult in good health. Each CDR3 is given with its conserved first and last residue. D genes are given only for firm matches. Where a row states a size, it is once, few, many or the class of an expanded clone; other rows omit it.

length	V	D	J	size	DNA	CDR3
18	TRBV4-2	TRBD2	TRBJ2-7	-	TGTGCCAGCAGCCAAGAGACTAGCGGGAGGAGTCTTACCTACGAGCAGTACTTC	CASSQETSGRSLTYEQYF
13	TRBV13	TRBD1	TRBJ1-2	once	TGTGCCAGCAGCGCAGACAGGGGGATAAGCTACACCTTC	CASSADRGISYTF
13	TRBV18	-	TRBJ2-7	-	TGTGCCAGCTCACCGTATGGGGTCTACGAGCAGTACTTC	CASSPYGVYEQYF
16	TRBV6-5	-	TRBJ2-2	-	TGTGCCAGCAGTTACTCGAGTGGGAGGTACACCGGGGAGCTGTTTTTT	CASSYSSGRYTGELFF
14	TRBV3-1/TRBV3-2	-	TRBJ2-7	-	TGTGCCAGCAGCCAACGGGGAGCCATCTACGAGCAGTACTTC	CASSQRGAIYEQYF
13	TRBV28	-	TRBJ1-1	-	TGTGCCAGCATAACCGGGACCCCTTTCGAAGCTTTCTTT	CASITGTPFEAFF
15	TRBV5-1	-	TRBJ2-7	-	TGCGCCAGCAGCTTTAACGGAGGGGAGGTCTACGAGCAGTACTTC	CASSFNGGEVYEQYF
14	TRBV9	TRBD1	TRBJ2-7	once	TGTGCCAGCAGCGTAGGGGTCGACAGGGAGGAGCAGTACTTC	CASSVGVDREEQYF
13	TRBV29-1	-	TRBJ2-7	-	TGCAGCGCCCTGGGCGCCTACTCCTACGAGCAGTACTTC	CSALGAYSYEQYF
20	TRBV28	-	TRBJ2-1	-	TGTGCCAGCAGTCCCAACCCCGGACAACCTACCGGTAACTCCTACAATGAGCAGTTCTTC	CASSPNPGQPTGNSYNEQFF
16	TRBV19	TRBD2	TRBJ2-3	-	TGTGCCAGTAGTATCTTGGCTAGCGGGTACACAGATACGCAGTATTTT	CASSILASGYTDTQYF
17	TRBV12-2	-	TRBJ2-3	-	TGTGCAAGTCGTCCCCACTCCAGGGGTTGGAGGACAGATACGCAGTATTTT	CASRPHSRGWRTDTQYF
13	TRBV7-6	-	TRBJ2-7	few	TGTGCCAGCAGCTTATTCTGGGAGTCCGAGCAGTACTTC	CASSLFWESEQYF
16	TRBV7-3	-	TRBJ1-1	-	TGTGCCAGCAGCTTAACGCACCTGAAGCTGAACACTGAAGCTTTCTTT	CASSLTHLKLNTEAFF
11	TRBV20-1	-	TRBJ2-7	-	TGCAGTGCTGGAAGGGGTAACGAGCAGTACTTC	CSAGRGNEQYF
15	TRBV3-1/TRBV3-2	-	TRBJ1-2	once	TGTGCCAGCAGCCAAGATCGGGCTGCTAACTATGGCTACACCTTC	CASSQDRAANYGYTF
15	TRBV19	-	TRBJ1-3	-	TGTGCCAGTAGCAACCAGGATGCCTCTGGAAACACCATATATTTT	CASSNQDASGNTIYF
15	TRBV11-3	-	TRBJ2-3	few	TGTGCCAGCAGCTCGGGGGGCAGGGACACAGATACGCAGTATTTT	CASSSGGRDTDTQYF
15	TRBV6-1	-	TRBJ1-1	many	TGTGCCAGCAGTGACCACGGACTCGAGAACACTGAAGCTTTCTTT	CASSDHGLENTEAFF
14	TRBV29-1	TRBD1	TRBJ2-2	-	TGCAGCGTTCGGACAGGGGCGAACACCGGGGAGCTGTTTTTT	CSVRTGANTGELFF
15	TRBV5-5	TRBD2	TRBJ2-5	-	TGTGCCAGCAGCTTGTTTGCTAGCGGACAAGAGACCCAGTACTTC	CASSLFASGQETQYF
14	TRBV27	TRBD1	TRBJ2-7	-	TGTGCCAGCAGTCACGGGACAGAGCCTTACGAGCAGTACTTC	CASSHGTEPYEQYF
15	TRBV15	TRBD1	TRBJ1-1	-	TGTGCCACCAGCAGAGAGGGGGACAGGAGCGTTGAAGCTTTCTTT	CATSREGDRSVEAFF
16	TRBV10-3	TRBD2	TRBJ2-1	-	TGTGCCATCAGTGACCCCGGGACTAGCGGTGACAATGAGCAGTTCTTC	CAISDPGTSGDNEQFF
15	TRBV4-3	-	TRBJ2-1	-	TGCGCCAGCAGCCAAGATTCGCGTCTAGCCAATGAGCAGTTCTTC	CASSQDSRLANEQFF
14	TRBV5-1	-	TRBJ2-7	-	TGCGCCAGCAGCTTGGCCCTGAGTGTCTACGAGCAGTACTTC	CASSLALSVYEQYF